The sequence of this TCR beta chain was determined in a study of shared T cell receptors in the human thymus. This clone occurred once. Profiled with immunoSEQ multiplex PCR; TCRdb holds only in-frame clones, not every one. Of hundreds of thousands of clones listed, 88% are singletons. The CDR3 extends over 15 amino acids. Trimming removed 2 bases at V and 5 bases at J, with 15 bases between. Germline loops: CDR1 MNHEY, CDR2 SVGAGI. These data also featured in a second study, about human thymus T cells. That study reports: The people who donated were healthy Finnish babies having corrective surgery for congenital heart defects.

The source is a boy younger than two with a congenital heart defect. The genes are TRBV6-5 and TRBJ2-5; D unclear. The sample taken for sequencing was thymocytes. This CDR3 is CASSYTGRSRETQYF. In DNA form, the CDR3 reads TGTGCCAGCAGTTACACCGGCAGGTCCAGGGAGACCCAGTACTTC.